This T cell receptor beta chain derives from a study of T cell clonality in common variable immunodeficiency. The germline V gene has CDR1 MGHRA and CDR2 YSYEKL. V lost 2 bases and J lost 5, with 9 bases in between. CDR3 length: 13 residues. Sequencing input was equivalent genomic DNA from CVID and controls. Clones were sequenced by immunoSEQ multiplex PCR, and TCRdb holds only the in-frame ones, with some missing. The data show over 40,000 clones, with none appearing a single time. General observations from the study: Compared with healthy controls, CVID subjects showed increased TCRbeta clonality, mostly in about a third.

This clone was picked up many times. Its cognate antigen is unknown. The sequence runs out 3 residues before the end of the CDR3; the remainder is reconstructed from the germline J gene. The receptor was derived from a person between 18 and 75 years old in good health. The material sequenced was peripheral blood mononuclear cells. The rearrangement joins TRBV4-1 to TRBJ2-5; D possibly corresponds to TRBD2 (5 bases). The covered CDR3 bases are TGCGCCAGCAGCCAAATTGAGGGCGAGACC. As protein: CASSQIEGET. The whole CDR3 region reads CASSQIEGETQYF.